The source of this T cell receptor beta chain is a study of shared clonotypes between healthy human individuals. A note on this clone: The antigen is not known.

Clones were read by immunoSEQ multiplex PCR, and TCRdb kept only the in-frame ones, dropping some. The table records just over 2,000,000 clones, roughly 95% of them present only once. The CDR3 loop spans 16 amino acids. Germline assignment: CDR1 MNHEY and CDR2 SMNVEV (reference sequence). Trimming took 5 bases from V and 8 from J, leaving 24 bases between them. Findings of the study overall: It was the few donors that limited the genetic and exposure-history diversity represented.

This receptor was identified in a man younger than 30 in good health. This sequence joins TRBV27 and TRBJ1-2, with D perhaps matching TRBD1 (6 bases). What was sequenced was naive CD4+ T cells sorted from blood. Stated subset: CD45RA+ positively selected. The CDR3 loop reads CASSPLNRVPTGGYTF. For the CDR3, the DNA is TGTGCCAGCAGTCCTCTCAACAGGGTCCCCACCGGCGGCTACACCTTC.